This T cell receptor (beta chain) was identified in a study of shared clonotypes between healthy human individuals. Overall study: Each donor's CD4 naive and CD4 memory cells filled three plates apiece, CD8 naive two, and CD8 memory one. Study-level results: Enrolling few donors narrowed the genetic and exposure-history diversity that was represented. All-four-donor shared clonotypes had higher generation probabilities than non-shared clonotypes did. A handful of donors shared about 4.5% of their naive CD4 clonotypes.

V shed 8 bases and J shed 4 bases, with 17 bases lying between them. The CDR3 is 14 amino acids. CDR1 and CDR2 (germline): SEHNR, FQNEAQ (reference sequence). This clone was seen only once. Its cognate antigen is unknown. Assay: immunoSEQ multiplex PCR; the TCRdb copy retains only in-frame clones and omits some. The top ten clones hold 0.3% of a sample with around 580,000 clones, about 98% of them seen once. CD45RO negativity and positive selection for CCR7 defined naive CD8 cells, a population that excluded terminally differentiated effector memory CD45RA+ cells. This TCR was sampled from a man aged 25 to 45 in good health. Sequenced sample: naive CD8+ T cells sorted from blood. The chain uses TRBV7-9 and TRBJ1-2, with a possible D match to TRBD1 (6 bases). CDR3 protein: CASGPDSVSYGYTF. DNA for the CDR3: TGTGCCAGCGGACCGGACAGCGTTTCCTATGGCTACACCTTC.